The 23 T cell receptor beta chains reported below all come from one sample, sequenced in a study of shared clonotypes between healthy human individuals. Libraries were prepared by immunoSEQ multiplex PCR; TCRdb keeps only in-frame clonotypes and omits some of them. The sample includes fewer than 2.5 million clones, over 85% seen only once; the top ten take approximately 0.35%. Sequencing input: naive CD4+ T cells from PBMCs. The subset denotes: CD45RA+ positively selected. The source is a man younger than 35 in good health. Some clones in this sample may be carry-over from other donors' samples.

Regarding this clone: The sample has other DNA sequences that encode this CDR3 too. The V and J genes are TRBV27 and TRBJ2-7, with 10 bases that match TRBD2. CDR3 length equals 13 residues. From germline, CDR1 is MNHEY and CDR2 SMNVEV (reference sequence). The ends lost 6 bases at V and 7 bases at J; junction bases unmatched: 6. The CDR3 here is CASSLAGGSEQYF. The CDR3 DNA is TGTGCCAGCAGCTTAGCGGGAGGAAGTGAGCAGTACTTC.

The chain employs TRBV5-3 and TRBJ2-1; 7 bases fit TRBD2. TRBV5-3 is an ORF; its function is uncertain. J gave up 2 bases and V 4 bases, and 9 bases lay outside the gene matches. This CDR3 has 16 amino acids. The CDR3 reads CARSGAGGSTYNEQFF. CDR3 DNA: TGTGCCAGAAGCGGCGCGGGCGGGAGCACCTACAATGAGCAGTTCTTC.

In its sample, this clone was seen once. At the DNA level, this CDR3 is encoded by other sequences in the same sample as well. V gene TRBV7-8 combines with J gene TRBJ2-5; 10 bases agree with TRBD1. This CDR3 has 15 amino acids. The V gene's germline CDR1 is SGHVS and CDR2 FQNEAQ. Trimming took 0 bases from V and 3 from J; bases not matched to a gene: 1. This CDR3 reads CASSLAGTGEETQYF. CDR3 coding DNA: TGTGCCAGCAGCTTAGCTGGGACAGGGGAAGAGACCCAGTACTTC. Drawing the rest from reference TRBV7-8 and TRBJ2-5, the complete variable domain is GAGVSQSPRYKVAKRGQDVALRCDPISGHVSLFWYQQALGQGPEFLTYFQNEAQLDKSGLPSDRFFAERPEGSVSTLKIQRTQQEDSAVYLCASSLAGTGEETQYFGPGTRLLVL.

V is TRBV20-1 and J is TRBJ2-1, with D perhaps TRBD2 (5 bases). V lost 3 bases, J lost 10 bases, and 10 bases lay in between. This CDR3 is 11 amino acids long. Per the germline V gene, CDR1 is DFQATT and CDR2 is SNEGSKA (reference sequence). The DNA of the CDR3 is TGCAGTGCTAGTGGTCCTAGCGAGCAGTTCTTC. This codes for CSASGPSEQFF.

The V gene is TRBV7-9, the J gene TRBJ1-2; D call uncertain. This CDR3 is built from 13 residues. V lost 5 bases and J 4 bases, leaving 11 bases between the germline ends. Germline V CDR1 and CDR2: SEHNR, FQNEAQ (reference sequence). CDR3 sequence reads: CASSQASSYGYTF. The CDR3 nucleotides are TGTGCCAGCAGCCAGGCTTCCAGCTATGGCTACACCTTC.

The CDR3 DNA sequence: TGTGCCACCAGCAGAGATGGGGTTTGGCTAGCGGGCACAGATACGCAGTATTTT. Its translation: CATSRDGVWLAGTDTQYF. V is TRBV15 and J is TRBJ2-3; 7 positions agree with TRBD2. J lost 1 base, V lost 0 bases, and 10 bases had no gene match. This CDR3 contains 18 residues. CDR1 and CDR2 from the germline V gene are LNHNV and YYDKDF (reference sequence). Variable domain in full (rest from reference TRBV15 and TRBJ2-3): DAMVIQNPRYQVTQFGKPVTLSCSQTLNHNVMYWYQQKSSQAPKLLFHYYDKDFNNEADTPDNFQSRRPNTSFCFLDIRSPGLGDTAMYLCATSRDGVWLAGTDTQYFGPGTRLTVL.

The V and J genes are TRBV28 and TRBJ2-7; 8 bases are shared with TRBD1. Germline V gene sequence: CDR1 MDHEN, CDR2 SYDVKM. CDR3 length equals 15 residues. The V gene end was trimmed by 4 bases and the J gene end by 4 bases; junction bases not matched to a gene: 9. The DNA of the CDR3 is TGTGCCAGCAGTTCACAAACAGGGGGAGTTTACGAGCAGTACTTC. Residues: CASSSQTGGVYEQYF.

A single count supports this clone. The chain uses TRBV19 and TRBJ2-1; either TRBD1 or TRBD2 may supply D (5 bases each). Germline V gene lookup returns CDR1 LNHDA and CDR2 SQIVND (reference sequence). The CDR3 runs to 12 residues. The V gene lost 2 bases and the J gene lost 7 bases, with 6 bases spanning the gap. The CDR3 reads CASSIWGNEQFF. The CDR3 DNA follows: TGTGCCAGTAGTATATGGGGGAATGAGCAGTTCTTC.

J is TRBJ2-1 and V is TRBV7-9, with TRBD1 as a possible D gene (7 bases). CDR3 size: 17 residues. Germline CDR1 and CDR2: SEHNR and FQNEAQ (reference sequence). Trimming took 5 bases from V and 3 from J, leaving 20 bases between them. The CDR3 DNA sequence: TGTGCCAGCAGCCGACAGGGACTGCCTGTCCTCTACAATGAGCAGTTCTTC. Its protein product is CASSRQGLPVLYNEQFF.

This chain joins TRBV11-2 and TRBJ2-1, with D unclear. V was shortened by 1 base and J by 6 bases, with 13 bases between the two germline ends. This CDR3 region has 15 residues. The germline V gene encodes CDR1 SGHAT and CDR2 FQNNGV. CDR3 nucleotides: TGTGCCAGCAGCTTAGTTCGGCAGGCCTTCAATGAGCAGTTCTTC. It codes for CASSLVRQAFNEQFF. The entire variable domain, with the rest obtained from reference TRBV11-2 and TRBJ2-1, is as follows: EAGVAQSPRYKIIEKRQSVAFWCNPISGHATLYWYQQILGQGPKLLIQFQNNGVVDDSQLPKDRFSAERLKGVDSTLKIQPAKLEDSAVYLCASSLVRQAFNEQFFGPGTRLTVL.

The J gene is TRBJ1-2, the V gene TRBV6-5, with D perhaps TRBD1 (6 bases). V was cut by 6 bases and J by 2 bases, with 13 bases left in between. CDR1 and CDR2 from the germline V gene are MNHEY and SVGAGI. The CDR3 is 14 residues long. CDR3 amino acids: CASRQGSANYGYTF. The CDR3 DNA reads as TGTGCCAGCAGACAGGGTTCAGCGAACTATGGCTACACCTTC.

The chain links TRBV10-3 to TRBJ2-1; TRBD2 might be the D (5 bases). This CDR3 comprises 16 residues. Germline V gives CDR1 ENHRY, CDR2 SYGVKD. V was shortened by 4 bases and J by 0 bases, with 13 bases between the two germline ends. CDR3 in DNA: TGTGCCATCAGTGGGACGCCTGGGAGCTCCTACAATGAGCAGTTCTTC. Translating gives CAISGTPGSSYNEQFF.

The chain carries TRBV7-2 and TRBJ2-1; TRBD1 matches 8 bases. The CDR3 is 14 residues long. After removal of 5 bases from V and 12 bases from J, the junction contained 12 bases not matched to a gene. Germline lookup yields CDR1 SGHTA and CDR2 FQGNSA. The CDR3 region is CASSPTDRGRMQFF. The CDR3, as DNA: TGTGCCAGCAGCCCGACCGACAGGGGTCGCATGCAGTTCTTC.

The chain joins TRBV28 to TRBJ2-7; a weak D match, TRBD2 (6 bases). Per the germline V gene, CDR1 is MDHEN and CDR2 is SYDVKM. The CDR3 totals 12 residues. Trimming removed 7 bases from V and 9 bases from J, with 16 bases in between. CDR3 protein: CASTGTAAGQYF. CDR3 coding DNA: TGTGCCAGCACCGGGACTGCTGCGGGGCAGTACTTC. Based on the CDR3 plus reference TRBV28 and TRBJ2-7, the full variable domain is DVKVTQSSRYLVKRTGEKVFLECVQDMDHENMFWYRQDPGLGLRLIYFSYDVKMKEKGDIPEGYSVSREKKERFSLILESASTNQTSMYLCASTGTAAGQYFGPGTRLTVT.

The rearrangement uses TRBV25-1 and TRBJ2-5; a possible D gene is TRBD2 (6 bases). There are 14 residues in the CDR3. Germline values: CDR1 MGHDK, CDR2 SYGVNS. Trimming shortened V by 6 bases and J by 5 bases, and 16 bases separated the two germline ends. The CDR3 coding sequence is TGTGCCAGCAGGACCTCATCTGGGGGGGAGACCCAGTACTTC. Residues: CASRTSSGGETQYF. Supplemented by reference TRBV25-1 and TRBJ2-5, the full variable domain reads EADIYQTPRYLVIGTGKKITLECSQTMGHDKMYWYQQDPGMELHLIHYSYGVNSTEKGDLSSESTVSRIRTEHFPLTLESARPSHTSQYLCASRTSSGGETQYFGPGTRLLVL.

This rearrangement joins TRBV5-4 to TRBJ2-5, with 13 bases fitting TRBD2. The CDR3 contains 19 residues. CDR1 and CDR2 (germline): SGHNT, YYREEE (reference sequence). V was clipped by 3 bases and J by 5 bases; unmatched bases: 16. Written as DNA, the CDR3 is TGTGCCAGCAGCTGGACTAGCGGGGGATGGGACTTGCGTGGGGAGACCCAGTACTTC. As protein: CASSWTSGGWDLRGETQYF.

This sequence joins TRBV7-3 and TRBJ2-2; TRBD2 might be the D (5 bases). The germline V gene has CDR1 SGHTA and CDR2 FQGTGA. V lost 3 bases, J lost 0 bases, and 11 bases lay in between. The length of the CDR3 is 16 residues. CDR3 sequence: CASSFGGFANTGELFF. As DNA, the CDR3 is TGTGCCAGCAGCTTCGGCGGGTTCGCGAACACCGGGGAGCTGTTTTTT.

The genes are TRBV29-1 and TRBJ1-3; D unclear. The CDR3 is 13 residues long. The V gene's germline CDR1 is SQVTM and CDR2 ANQGSEA. The V end lost 4 bases, the J end lost 4 bases, and 11 bases lay between the germline ends. The CDR3 loop reads CSVASGGGNTIYF. As DNA, the CDR3 is TGCAGCGTTGCATCGGGAGGGGGAAACACCATATATTTT.

J is TRBJ1-4 and V is TRBV4-2, with unresolved D. The CDR3 covers 15 residues. Per germline, CDR1 LGHNA and CDR2 YNFKEQ. Trimming left V 0 bases short and J 3 bases short, with 8 bases between. This chain's CDR3 is CASSQESAANEKLFF. CDR3 nucleotide sequence: TGTGCCAGCAGCCAAGAGTCGGCAGCTAATGAAAAACTGTTTTTT.

The genes are TRBV7-3 and TRBJ2-7; the D is unclear. The germline V gene has CDR1 SGHTA and CDR2 FQGTGA. Trimming took 8 bases from V and 7 from J, leaving 12 bases between them. The CDR3 has 11 amino acids. The CDR3, as DNA: TGTGCCAGCCTGACCCCTCGGGAGCAGTACTTC. Its protein is CASLTPREQYF.

The chain carries TRBV4-1 and TRBJ2-3; TRBD2 matches 7 bases. The CDR3 has 14 residues. With V trimmed by 1 base and J by 7 bases, 5 bases remained unmatched. Germline V gene sequence: CDR1 MGHRA, CDR2 YSYEKL. CDR3 amino acids: CASSQVGGRYTQYF. CDR3 coding DNA: TGCGCCAGCAGCCAAGTCGGGGGGAGGTATACGCAGTATTTT.

The chain links TRBV29-1 to TRBJ1-2; D is undetermined. Germline V gives CDR1 SQVTM, CDR2 ANQGSEA. The CDR3 length is 8 residues. The CDR3 region has the DNA TGCAGTGAGGAGGGCTACACCTTC. It yields the protein CSEEGYTF.

A note on this clone: Within the sample, other DNA sequences also encode this same CDR3. The CDR3, as DNA: TGTGCCAGCAGCTTTAGGGGGAGGCAGCCCCAGCATTTT. Translating gives CASSFRGRQPQHF. This rearrangement joins TRBV7-8 to TRBJ1-5; maybe TRBD1 (6 bases). Germline lookup yields CDR1 SGHVS and CDR2 FQNEAQ. This CDR3 is 13 amino acids long. V lost 3 bases, J lost 7 bases, and 10 bases lay in between.